This T cell receptor (beta chain) was recorded in a study of blood T cell repertoires in COVID-19. Across the whole study: T cells, B-cell-depleted T cells, or PBMCs supplied cDNA or gDNA.

The CDR3 totals 13 residues. Trimming removed 3 bases at V and 4 bases at J, with 9 bases between. The germline gives CDR1 SGHTA, CDR2 FQGTGA. Participants were aged about 18 to 90 years, lived in around 22 US areas, and enrolled virtually. Participant-given clinical history determined each cohort assignment. Source study methods: Estimation of nucleated cell counts was performed using reference gene primer amplification. Using immunoSEQ multiplex PCR, the repertoire was profiled, and TCRdb retains in-frame clones only, with some absent. That table supplies the V and J calls and clone size; D and trimming were determined from the DNA. The table has some 250,000 clones, around 89% seen once. This clone turned up a few times.

The sequence was obtained from a man in his forties who had recovered from COVID-19. The chain has TRBV7-3 and TRBJ1-1, with no clear D. Sequenced: PBMCs or T cells enriched from blood (not recorded which). CDR3 protein: CASSFEGTTEAFF. The CDR3 nucleotides read TGTGCCAGCAGCTTTGAGGGCACCACTGAAGCTTTCTTT.